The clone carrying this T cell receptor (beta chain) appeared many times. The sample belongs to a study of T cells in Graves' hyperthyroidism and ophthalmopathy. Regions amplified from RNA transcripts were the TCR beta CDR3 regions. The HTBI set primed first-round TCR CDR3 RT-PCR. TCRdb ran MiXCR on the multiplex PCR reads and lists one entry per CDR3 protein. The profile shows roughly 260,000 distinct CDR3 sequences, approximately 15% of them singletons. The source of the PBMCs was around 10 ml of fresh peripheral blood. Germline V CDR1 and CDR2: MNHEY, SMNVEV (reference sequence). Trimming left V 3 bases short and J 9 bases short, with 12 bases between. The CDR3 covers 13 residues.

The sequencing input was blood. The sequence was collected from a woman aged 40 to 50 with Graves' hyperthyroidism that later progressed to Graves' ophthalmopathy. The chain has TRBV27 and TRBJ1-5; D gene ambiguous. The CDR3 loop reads CASSLDGFGPQHF. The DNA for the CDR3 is TGTGCCAGCAGTTTGGACGGCTTCGGGCCCCAGCATTTT.